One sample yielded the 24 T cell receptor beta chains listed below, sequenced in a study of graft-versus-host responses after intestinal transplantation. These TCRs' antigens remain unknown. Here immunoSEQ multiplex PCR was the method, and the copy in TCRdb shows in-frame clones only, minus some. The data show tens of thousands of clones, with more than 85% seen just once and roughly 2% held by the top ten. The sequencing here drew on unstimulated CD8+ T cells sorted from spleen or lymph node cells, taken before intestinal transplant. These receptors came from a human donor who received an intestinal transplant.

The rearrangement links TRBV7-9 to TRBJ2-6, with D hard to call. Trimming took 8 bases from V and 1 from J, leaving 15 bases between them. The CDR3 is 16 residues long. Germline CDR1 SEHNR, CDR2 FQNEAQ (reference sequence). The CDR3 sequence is CASPRGPGSGANVLTF. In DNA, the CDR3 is TGTGCCAGCCCCCGCGGCCCTGGTTCTGGGGCCAACGTCCTGACTTTC.

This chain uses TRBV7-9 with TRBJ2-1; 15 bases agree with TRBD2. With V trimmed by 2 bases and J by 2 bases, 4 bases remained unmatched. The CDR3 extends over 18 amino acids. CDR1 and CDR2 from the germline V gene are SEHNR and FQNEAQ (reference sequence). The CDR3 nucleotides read TGTGCCAGCAGCTTACTGGGACTAGCGGGGGGCACCTACAATGAGCAGTTCTTC. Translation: CASSLLGLAGGTYNEQFF.

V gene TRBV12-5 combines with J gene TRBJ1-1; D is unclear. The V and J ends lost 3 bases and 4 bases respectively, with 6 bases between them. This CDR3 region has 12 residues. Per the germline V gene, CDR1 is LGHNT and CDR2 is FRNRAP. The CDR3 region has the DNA TGTGCTAGTGGTTTAGGAGGCACTGAAGCTTTCTTT. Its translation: CASGLGGTEAFF.

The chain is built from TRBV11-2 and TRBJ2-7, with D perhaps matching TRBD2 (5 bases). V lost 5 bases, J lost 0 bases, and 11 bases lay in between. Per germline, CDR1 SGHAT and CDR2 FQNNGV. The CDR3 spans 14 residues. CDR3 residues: CASSPLGSSYEQYF. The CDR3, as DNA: TGTGCCAGCAGCCCGCTGGGGAGCTCCTACGAGCAGTACTTC.

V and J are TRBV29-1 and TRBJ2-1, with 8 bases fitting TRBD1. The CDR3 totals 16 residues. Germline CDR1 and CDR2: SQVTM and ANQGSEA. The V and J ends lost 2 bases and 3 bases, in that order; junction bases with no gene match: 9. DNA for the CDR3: TGCAGCGTTGAATATCTAGGACAGGGATTCTACAATGAGCAGTTCTTC. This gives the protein CSVEYLGQGFYNEQFF.

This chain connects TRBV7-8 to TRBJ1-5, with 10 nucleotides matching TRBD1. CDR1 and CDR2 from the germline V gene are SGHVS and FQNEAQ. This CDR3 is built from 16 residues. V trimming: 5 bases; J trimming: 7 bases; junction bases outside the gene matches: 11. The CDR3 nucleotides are TGTGCCAGCAGCCAAACCGGGACAGGGGCCCCCCAGCCCCAGCATTTT. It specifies CASSQTGTGAPQPQHF. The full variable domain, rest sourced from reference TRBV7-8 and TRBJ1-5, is GAGVSQSPRYKVAKRGQDVALRCDPISGHVSLFWYQQALGQGPEFLTYFQNEAQLDKSGLPSDRFFAERPEGSVSTLKIQRTQQEDSAVYLCASSQTGTGAPQPQHFGDGTRLSIL.

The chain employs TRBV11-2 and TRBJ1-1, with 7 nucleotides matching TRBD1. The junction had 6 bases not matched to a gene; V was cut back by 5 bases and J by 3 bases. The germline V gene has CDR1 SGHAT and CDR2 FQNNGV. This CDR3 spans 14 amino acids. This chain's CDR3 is CASSGRGRDTEAFF. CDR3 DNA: TGTGCCAGCAGCGGAAGGGGGCGCGACACTGAAGCTTTCTTT.

The CDR3 is CASLAPGDTQYF. Here the CDR3 DNA reads TGTGCCAGCCTAGCTCCCGGGGATACGCAGTATTTT. The rearrangement links TRBV6-5 to TRBJ2-3, with D perhaps TRBD2 (5 bases). Trimming took 8 bases from V and 6 from J, leaving 12 bases between them. The CDR3 covers 12 residues. The germline V gene has CDR1 MNHEY and CDR2 SVGAGI.

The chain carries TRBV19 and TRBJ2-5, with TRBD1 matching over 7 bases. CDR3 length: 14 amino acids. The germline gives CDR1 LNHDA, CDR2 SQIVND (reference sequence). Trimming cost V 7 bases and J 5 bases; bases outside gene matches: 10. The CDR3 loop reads CASNTTGEWETQYF. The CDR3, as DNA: TGTGCCAGTAACACTACAGGGGAGTGGGAGACCCAGTACTTC.

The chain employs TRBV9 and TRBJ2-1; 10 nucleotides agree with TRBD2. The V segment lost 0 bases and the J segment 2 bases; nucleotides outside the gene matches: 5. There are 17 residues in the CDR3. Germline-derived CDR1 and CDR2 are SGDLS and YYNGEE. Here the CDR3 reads CASSVGSLAGTYNEQFF. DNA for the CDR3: TGTGCCAGCAGCGTAGGGTCACTAGCGGGAACCTACAATGAGCAGTTCTTC. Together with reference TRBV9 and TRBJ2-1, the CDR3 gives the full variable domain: DSGVTQTPKHLITATGQRVTLRCSPRSGDLSVYWYQQSLDQGLQFLIQYYNGEERAKGNILERFSAQQFPDLHSELNLSSLELGDSALYFCASSVGSLAGTYNEQFFGPGTRLTVL.

The DNA of the CDR3 is TGTGCCAGCAGCTTAAAAGCGGGGGGCGAGCAGTACTTC. This gives the protein CASSLKAGGEQYF. The chain links TRBV7-6 to TRBJ2-7, with 9 nucleotides matching TRBD2. Germline-derived CDR1 and CDR2 are SGHVS and FNYEAQ. The CDR3 totals 13 residues. The ends lost 2 bases at V and 6 bases at J; junction bases unmatched: 2.

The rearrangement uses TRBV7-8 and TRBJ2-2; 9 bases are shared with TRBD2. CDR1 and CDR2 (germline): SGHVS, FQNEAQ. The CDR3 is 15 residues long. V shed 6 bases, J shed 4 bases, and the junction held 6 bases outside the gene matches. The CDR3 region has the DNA TGTGCCAGCAGTCCCGGGACTAGCTCCACCGGGGAGCTGTTTTTT. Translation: CASSPGTSSTGELFF.

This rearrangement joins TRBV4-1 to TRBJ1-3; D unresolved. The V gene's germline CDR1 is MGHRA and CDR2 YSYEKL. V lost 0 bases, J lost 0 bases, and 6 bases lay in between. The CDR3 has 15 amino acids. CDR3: CASSQERFSGNTIYF. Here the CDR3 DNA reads TGCGCCAGCAGCCAAGAACGGTTCTCTGGAAACACCATATATTTT.

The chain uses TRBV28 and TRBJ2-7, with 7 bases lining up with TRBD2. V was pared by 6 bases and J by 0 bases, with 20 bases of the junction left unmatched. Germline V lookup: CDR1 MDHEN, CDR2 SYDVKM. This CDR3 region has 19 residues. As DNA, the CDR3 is TGTGCCAGCAGCGAATTCCCAAGGGGTGGAGGGAGGGCCTCCTACGAGCAGTACTTC. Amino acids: CASSEFPRGGGRASYEQYF. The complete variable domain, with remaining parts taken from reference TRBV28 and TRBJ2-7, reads DVKVTQSSRYLVKRTGEKVFLECVQDMDHENMFWYRQDPGLGLRLIYFSYDVKMKEKGDIPEGYSVSREKKERFSLILESASTNQTSMYLCASSEFPRGGGRASYEQYFGPGTRLTVT.

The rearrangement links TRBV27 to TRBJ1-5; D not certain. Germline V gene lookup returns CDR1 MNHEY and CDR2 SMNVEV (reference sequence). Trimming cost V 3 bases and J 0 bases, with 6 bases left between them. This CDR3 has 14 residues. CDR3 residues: CASSFGYSNQPQHF. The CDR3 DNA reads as TGTGCCAGCAGTTTCGGGTATAGCAATCAGCCCCAGCATTTT.

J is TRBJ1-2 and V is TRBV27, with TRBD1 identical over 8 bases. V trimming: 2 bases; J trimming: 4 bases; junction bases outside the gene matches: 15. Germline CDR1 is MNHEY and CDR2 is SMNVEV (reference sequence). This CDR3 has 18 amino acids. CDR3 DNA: TGTGCCAGCAGTTTACTTGGGACAGGAAACCCGACCTCCTATGGCTACACCTTC. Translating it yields CASSLLGTGNPTSYGYTF.

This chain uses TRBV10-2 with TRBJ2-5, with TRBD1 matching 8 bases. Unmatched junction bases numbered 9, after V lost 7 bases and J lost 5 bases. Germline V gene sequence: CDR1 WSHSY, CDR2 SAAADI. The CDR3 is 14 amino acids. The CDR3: CASKKDREGETQYF. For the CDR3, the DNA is TGCGCCAGCAAGAAGGACAGGGAAGGGGAGACCCAGTACTTC.

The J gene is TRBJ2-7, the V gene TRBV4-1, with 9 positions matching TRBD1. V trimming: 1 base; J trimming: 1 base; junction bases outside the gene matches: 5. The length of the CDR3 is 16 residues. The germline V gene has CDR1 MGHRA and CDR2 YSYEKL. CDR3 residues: CASSQAPGQGSYEQYF. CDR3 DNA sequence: TGCGCCAGCAGCCAAGCGCCGGGACAGGGATCCTACGAGCAGTACTTC.

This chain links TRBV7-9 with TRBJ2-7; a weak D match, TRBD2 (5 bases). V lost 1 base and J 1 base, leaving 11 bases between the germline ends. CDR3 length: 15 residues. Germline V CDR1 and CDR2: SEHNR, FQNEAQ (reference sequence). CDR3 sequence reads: CASSLVRVGSYEQYF. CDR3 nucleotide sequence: TGTGCCAGCAGCTTAGTGCGGGTGGGATCCTACGAGCAGTACTTC. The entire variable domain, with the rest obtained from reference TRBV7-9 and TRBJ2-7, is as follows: DTGVSQNPRHKITKRGQNVTFRCDPISEHNRLYWYRQTLGQGPEFLTYFQNEAQLEKSRLLSDRFSAERPKGSFSTLEIQRTEQGDSAMYLCASSLVRVGSYEQYFGPGTRLTVT.

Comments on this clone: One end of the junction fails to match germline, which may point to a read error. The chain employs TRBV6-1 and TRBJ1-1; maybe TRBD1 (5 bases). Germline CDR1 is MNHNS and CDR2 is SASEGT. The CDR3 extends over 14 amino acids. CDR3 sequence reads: CASREDSLNTEAFF. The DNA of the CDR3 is TGTGCCAGCAGGGAAGACAGCCTGAACACTGAAGCTTTCTTT.

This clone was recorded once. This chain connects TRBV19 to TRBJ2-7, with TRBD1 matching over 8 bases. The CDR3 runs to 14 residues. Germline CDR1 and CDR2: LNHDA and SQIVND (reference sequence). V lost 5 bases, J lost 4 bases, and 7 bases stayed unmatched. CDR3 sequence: CASSLGQGGYEQYF. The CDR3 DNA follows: TGTGCCAGTAGTCTCGGACAGGGCGGGTACGAGCAGTACTTC. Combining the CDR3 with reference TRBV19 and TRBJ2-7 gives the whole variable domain DGGITQSPKYLFRKEGQNVTLSCEQNLNHDAMYWYRQDPGQGLRLIYYSQIVNDFQKGDIAEGYSVSREKKESFPLTVTSAQKNPTAFYLCASSLGQGGYEQYFGPGTRLTVT.

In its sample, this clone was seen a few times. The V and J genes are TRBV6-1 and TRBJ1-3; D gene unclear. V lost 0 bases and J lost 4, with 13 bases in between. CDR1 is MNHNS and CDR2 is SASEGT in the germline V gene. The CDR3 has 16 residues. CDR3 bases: TGTGCCAGCAGTGAAGCCCTCTTACCACTCGGAAACACCATATATTTT. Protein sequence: CASSEALLPLGNTIYF.

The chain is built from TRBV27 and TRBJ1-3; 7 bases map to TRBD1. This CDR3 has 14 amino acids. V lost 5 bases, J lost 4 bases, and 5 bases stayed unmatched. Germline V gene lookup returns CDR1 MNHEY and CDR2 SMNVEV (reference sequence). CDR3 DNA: TGTGCCAGCAGTCCCGGGACAGTAGGAAACACCATATATTTT. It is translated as CASSPGTVGNTIYF.

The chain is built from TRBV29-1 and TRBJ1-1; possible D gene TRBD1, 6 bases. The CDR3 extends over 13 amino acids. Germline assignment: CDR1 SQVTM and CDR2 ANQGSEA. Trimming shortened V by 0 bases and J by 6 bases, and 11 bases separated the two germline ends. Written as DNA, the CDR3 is TGCAGCGTTGAAGAAGGCTCAGGGGCTGAAGCTTTCTTT. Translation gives CSVEEGSGAEAFF.